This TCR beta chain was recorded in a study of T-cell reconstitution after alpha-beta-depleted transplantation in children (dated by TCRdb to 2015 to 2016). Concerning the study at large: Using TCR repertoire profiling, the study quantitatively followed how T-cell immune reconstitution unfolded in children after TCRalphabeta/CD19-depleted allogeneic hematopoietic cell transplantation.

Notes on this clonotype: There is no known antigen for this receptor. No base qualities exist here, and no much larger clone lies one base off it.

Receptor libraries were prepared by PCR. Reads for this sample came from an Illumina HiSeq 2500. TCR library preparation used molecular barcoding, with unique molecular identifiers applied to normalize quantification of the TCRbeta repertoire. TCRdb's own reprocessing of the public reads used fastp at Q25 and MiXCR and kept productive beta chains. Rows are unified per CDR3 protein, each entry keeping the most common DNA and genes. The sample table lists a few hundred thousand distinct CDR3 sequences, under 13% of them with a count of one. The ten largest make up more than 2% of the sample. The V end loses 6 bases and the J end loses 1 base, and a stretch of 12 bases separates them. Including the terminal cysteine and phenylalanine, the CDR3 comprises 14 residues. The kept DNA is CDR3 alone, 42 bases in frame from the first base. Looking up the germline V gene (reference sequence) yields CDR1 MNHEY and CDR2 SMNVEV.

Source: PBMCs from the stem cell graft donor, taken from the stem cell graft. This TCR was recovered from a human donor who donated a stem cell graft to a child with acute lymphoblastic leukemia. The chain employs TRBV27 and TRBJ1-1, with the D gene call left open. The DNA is TGTGCCAGCAGGCAGACGGACGGGAACACTGAAGCTTTCTTT. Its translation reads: CASRQTDGNTEAFF.